Sequencing of this TCR beta chain was carried out in a study of CD8 T cells in Susac syndrome. With random hexamers, reverse transcription was performed on about 0.45 to 1 ug of RNA. The TCR beta CDR3 was amplified by immunoSEQ multiplex PCR across 54 Vbeta, 13 Jbeta. TCRdb re-called the immunoSEQ multiplex PCR reads through MiXCR, storing one row per CDR3 protein. This table has some 130,000 distinct CDR3 sequences, roughly 94% appearing once. V gave up 7 bases and J gave up 6 bases, with 13 bases separating them. The CDR3 extends over 13 amino acids. Germline V gene sequence: CDR1 SGHRS, CDR2 YFSETQ. Sequencing of TCR beta was performed on blood CD8+ T cells and on blood CD4+ T cells.

The source material was CD4+ T cells from PBMCs. V usage is TRBV5-1 and J usage is TRBJ2-2, with D possibly being TRBD2 (6 bases). The TCR was taken from a human donor with multiple sclerosis. The DNA for the CDR3 is TGCGCCAGCGACGGGGGTTTCGCCGGGGAGCTGTTTTTT. It specifies CASDGGFAGELFF.